This T cell receptor (beta chain) was identified during a study of T cells in Graves' hyperthyroidism and ophthalmopathy. On the study more broadly: The blood sample was taken at first diagnosis, before treatment began.

Per the germline V gene, CDR1 is MNHNS and CDR2 is SASEGT. CDR3 length: 15 residues. TCR beta CDR3 regions were amplified from RNA transcripts. Using the HTBI primer set, a first-round RT-PCR was run on the TCR CDR3. TCRdb reprocessed the multiplex PCR reads with MiXCR, giving one entry per CDR3 protein. The sample lists hundreds of thousands of distinct CDR3 sequences, around 15% occurring once. Of note for this clonotype: The antigen remains unidentified. A read error is possible here, since a much larger clone lies one base away.

Study conclusions and caveats: With a median lead of approximately 6.4 months before onset, the model predicted ophthalmopathy.

Diagnoses rested on clinical symptoms, serum thyroxine and TRAb, thyroid ultrasound and orbital computed tomography. Sequences were obtained from blood. J is TRBJ1-1 and V is TRBV6-1; 7 bases align to TRBD1. The receptor was isolated from a young woman with Graves' hyperthyroidism. CDR3 in amino acids: CASGEGSGGKTEAFF. The CDR3 region has the DNA TGTGCCAGCGGTGAAGGATCAGGGGGGAAGACTGAAGCTTTCTTT.